This passage covers 8 T cell receptor beta chains from one sample sequenced in a study of shared clonotypes between healthy human individuals. Repertoires were generated with immunoSEQ multiplex PCR, while TCRdb's copy carries only in-frame clones and drops some. The repertoire consists of about 2.4 million clones, with roughly 92% occurring once and the leading ten covering 0.14%. The sequenced material came from naive CD4+ T cells sorted from blood. Documented subset: CD45RA+ positively selected. The source is a man younger than 35 in good health.

This sequence joins TRBV7-2 and TRBJ1-3; D gene unclear. This CDR3 comprises 16 residues. Trimming removed 5 bases at V and 0 bases at J, with 14 bases between. Germline CDR1 is SGHTA and CDR2 is FQGNSA. The chain's CDR3 is CASSGRTGVSGNTIYF. As DNA, the CDR3 is TGTGCCAGCAGCGGAAGGACCGGGGTCTCTGGAAACACCATATATTTT.

The gene calls are TRBV6-6 and TRBJ2-7, with 13 bases that match TRBD2. CDR1 is MNHNY and CDR2 is SVGAGI in the germline V gene (reference sequence). V was pared by 2 bases and J by 5 bases, with 3 bases of the junction left unmatched. The length of the CDR3 is 15 residues. The CDR3 here is CASSYGTSGTDEQYF. CDR3 sequence (DNA): TGTGCCAGCAGTTACGGGACTAGCGGGACCGACGAGCAGTACTTC.

This clone was seen once. This sample also contains other DNA sequences that code for the same CDR3. The chain links TRBV10-3 to TRBJ2-7; D not certain. This CDR3 comprises 13 residues. CDR1 ENHRY and CDR2 SYGVKD come from the germline V gene. V gave up 7 bases and J gave up 0 bases, with 10 bases separating them. In DNA form, the CDR3 reads TGTGCCATCAAGGGCGGCTCCTCCTACGAGCAGTACTTC. This translates into CAIKGGSSYEQYF.

This rearrangement joins TRBV10-3 to TRBJ2-3; 7 bases are a match to TRBD1. The CDR3 spans 13 residues. The V gene end was trimmed by 5 bases and the J gene end by 4 bases; junction bases not matched to a gene: 3. The germline CDR1 and CDR2 sequences are ENHRY and SYGVKD. The CDR3 loop reads CAISQGESDTQYF. The CDR3 bases are TGTGCCATCAGTCAGGGGGAGTCAGATACGCAGTATTTT.

V usage is TRBV7-8 and J usage is TRBJ2-3; no definite D call. Germline V gives CDR1 SGHVS, CDR2 FQNEAQ. Trimming shortened V by 2 bases and J by 6 bases, and 6 bases separated the two germline ends. The CDR3 covers 12 residues. CDR3 amino acids: CASSLPLDTQYF. The CDR3 DNA follows: TGTGCCAGCAGCTTACCCCTGGATACGCAGTATTTT.

V gene TRBV30 combines with J gene TRBJ2-7; 11 bases match TRBD1. Germline CDR1 reads GTSNPN; CDR2 reads SVGIG (reference sequence). This CDR3 region has 16 residues. The V gene end was trimmed by 3 bases and the J gene end by 4 bases; junction bases not matched to a gene: 11. The CDR3 here is CAWSGTGGISEYEQYF. In DNA form, the CDR3 reads TGTGCCTGGAGCGGGACAGGGGGTATTAGTGAGTACGAGCAGTACTTC.

This clone was picked up one time. CDR3 protein: CASSKRKCPRNRGPYTGELFF. CDR3 sequence (DNA): TGTGCCAGCAGCAAACGGAAGTGCCCTAGGAACAGGGGGCCGTACACCGGGGAGCTGTTTTTT. The J gene is TRBJ2-2, the V gene TRBV21-1; the table's D call, TRBD1, has no DNA check behind it. TRBV21-1 is classified as a pseudogene. The CDR3 spans 21 residues.

The sample holds one count of this clone. The genes are TRBV5-4 and TRBJ1-4; no definite D call. The CDR3 extends over 16 amino acids. V shed 4 bases and J shed 7 bases, with 20 bases lying between them. CDR1 is SGHNT, CDR2 YYREEE, per germline (reference sequence). The CDR3 coding sequence is TGTGCCAGCAGCCGAAAAGAGGTCGCAGCGGGTGAAAAACTGTTTTTT. It specifies CASSRKEVAAGEKLFF.